This T cell receptor beta chain was observed in a study of blood T cell repertoires in COVID-19. The authors' processing: Reference gene primer amplification in the assay estimated nucleated cell counts. The table came from immunoSEQ multiplex PCR; TCRdb's copy has only in-frame clones and leaves some out. V, J and clone size are taken as reported in that table, and D and trimming were inferred from the DNA itself. The sample contains tens of thousands of clones, roughly nine tenths of which appear only once. This CDR3 is 14 amino acids long. The trim removed 4 bases at V and 5 bases at J, leaving 3 bases unmatched. CDR1 and CDR2 (germline): MGHDK, SYGVNS.

Sequencing was carried out using peripheral blood. This chain connects TRBV25-1 to TRBJ1-5; 9 bases fit TRBD1. This receptor was identified in a woman aged 45 to 65 with active COVID-19. The DNA of the CDR3 is TGTGCCAGCAGTGCACAGGGGGCTTATCAGCCCCAGCATTTT. Translated, it gives CASSAQGAYQPQHF.